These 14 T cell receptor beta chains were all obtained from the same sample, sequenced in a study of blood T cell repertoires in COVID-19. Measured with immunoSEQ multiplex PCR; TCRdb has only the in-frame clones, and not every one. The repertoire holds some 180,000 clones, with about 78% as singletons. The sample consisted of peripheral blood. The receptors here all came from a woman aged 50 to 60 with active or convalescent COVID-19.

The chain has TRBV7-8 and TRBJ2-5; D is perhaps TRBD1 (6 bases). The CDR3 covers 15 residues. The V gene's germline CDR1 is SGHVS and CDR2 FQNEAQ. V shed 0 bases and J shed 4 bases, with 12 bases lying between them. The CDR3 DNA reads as TGTGCCAGCAGCTTAGCGGGGGCCTGGGGAGAGACCCAGTACTTC. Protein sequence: CASSLAGAWGETQYF.

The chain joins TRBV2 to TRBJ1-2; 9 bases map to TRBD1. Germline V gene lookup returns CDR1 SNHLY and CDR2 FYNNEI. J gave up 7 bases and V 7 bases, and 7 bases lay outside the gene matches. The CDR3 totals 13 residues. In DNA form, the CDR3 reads TGTGCCAGCACGGGGGACAGGGTTTCTGGCTACACCTTC. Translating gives CASTGDRVSGYTF.

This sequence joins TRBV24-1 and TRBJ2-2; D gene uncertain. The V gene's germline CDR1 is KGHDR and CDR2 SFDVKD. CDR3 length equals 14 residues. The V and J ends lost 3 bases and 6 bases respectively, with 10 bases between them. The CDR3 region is CATSDPMGSGELFF. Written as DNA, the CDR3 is TGTGCCACCAGTGATCCCATGGGCTCCGGGGAGCTGTTTTTT.

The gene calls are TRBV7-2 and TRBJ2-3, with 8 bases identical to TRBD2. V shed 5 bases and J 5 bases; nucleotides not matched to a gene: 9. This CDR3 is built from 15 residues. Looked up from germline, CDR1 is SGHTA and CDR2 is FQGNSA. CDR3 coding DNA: TGTGCCAGCAGCGCCTTCGGGAGGGCCAAAGATACGCAGTATTTT. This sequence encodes CASSAFGRAKDTQYF.

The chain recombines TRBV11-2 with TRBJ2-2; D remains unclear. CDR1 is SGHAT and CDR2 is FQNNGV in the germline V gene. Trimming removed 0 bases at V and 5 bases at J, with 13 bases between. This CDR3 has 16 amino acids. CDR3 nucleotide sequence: TGTGCCAGCAGCTTAGATCCCCCGGGTTTAACCGGGGAGCTGTTTTTT. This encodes CASSLDPPGLTGELFF.

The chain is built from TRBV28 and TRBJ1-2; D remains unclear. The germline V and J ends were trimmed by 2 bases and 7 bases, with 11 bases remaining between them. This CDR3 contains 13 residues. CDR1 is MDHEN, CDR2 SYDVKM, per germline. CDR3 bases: TGTGCCAGCAGTTTAGACTGGCGGGGTGGCTACACCTTC. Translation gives CASSLDWRGGYTF.

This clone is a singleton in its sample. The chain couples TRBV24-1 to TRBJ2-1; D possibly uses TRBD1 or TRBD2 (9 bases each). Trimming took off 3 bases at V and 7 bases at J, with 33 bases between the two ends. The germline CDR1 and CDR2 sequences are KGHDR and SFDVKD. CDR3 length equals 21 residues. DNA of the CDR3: TGTGCCACCAGTGATGAGACAGAGACAGGGGGAATAGCGGGAGTATGGAATGAGCAGTTCTTC. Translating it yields CATSDETETGGIAGVWNEQFF.

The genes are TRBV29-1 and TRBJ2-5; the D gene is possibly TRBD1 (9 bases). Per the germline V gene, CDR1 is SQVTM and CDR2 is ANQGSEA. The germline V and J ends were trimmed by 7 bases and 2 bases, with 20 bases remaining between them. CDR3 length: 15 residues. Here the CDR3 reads CSAGGDGQGQETQYF. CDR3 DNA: TGCAGCGCCGGGGGGGATGGACAGGGGCAAGAGACCCAGTACTTC.

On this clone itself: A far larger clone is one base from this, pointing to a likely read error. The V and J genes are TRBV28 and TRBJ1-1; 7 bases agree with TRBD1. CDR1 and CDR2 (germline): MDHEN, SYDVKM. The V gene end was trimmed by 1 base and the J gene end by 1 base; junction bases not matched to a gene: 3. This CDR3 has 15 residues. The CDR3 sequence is CASSLLTGSNTEAFF. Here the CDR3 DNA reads TGTGCCAGCAGTTTATTGACAGGGTCGAACACTGAAGCTTTCTTT.

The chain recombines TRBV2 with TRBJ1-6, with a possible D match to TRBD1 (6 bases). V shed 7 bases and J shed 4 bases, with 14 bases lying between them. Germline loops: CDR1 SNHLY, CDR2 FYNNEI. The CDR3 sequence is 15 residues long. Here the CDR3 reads CASMPGGLYNSPLHF. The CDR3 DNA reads TGTGCCAGCATGCCGGGGGGCCTATATAATTCACCCCTCCACTTT. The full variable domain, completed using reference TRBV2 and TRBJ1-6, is EPEVTQTPSHQVTQMGQEVILRCVPISNHLYFYWYRQILGQKVEFLVSFYNNEISEKSEIFDDQFSVERPDGSNFTLKIRSTKLEDSAMYFCASMPGGLYNSPLHFGNGTRLTVT.

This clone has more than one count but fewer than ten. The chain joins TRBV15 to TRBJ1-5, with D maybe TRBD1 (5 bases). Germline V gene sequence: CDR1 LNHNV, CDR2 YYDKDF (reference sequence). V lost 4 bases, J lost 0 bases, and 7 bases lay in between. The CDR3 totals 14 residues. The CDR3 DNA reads TGTGCCACCAGCACAGGGTTTAGCAATCAGCCCCAGCATTTT. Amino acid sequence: CATSTGFSNQPQHF.

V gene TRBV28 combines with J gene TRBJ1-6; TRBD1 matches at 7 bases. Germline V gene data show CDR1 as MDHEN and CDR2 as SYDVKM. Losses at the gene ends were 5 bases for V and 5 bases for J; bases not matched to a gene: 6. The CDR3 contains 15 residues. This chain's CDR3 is CASSVPGGHNSPLHF. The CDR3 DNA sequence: TGTGCCAGCAGTGTCCCAGGGGGTCATAATTCACCCCTCCACTTT. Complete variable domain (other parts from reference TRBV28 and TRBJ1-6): DVKVTQSSRYLVKRTGEKVFLECVQDMDHENMFWYRQDPGLGLRLIYFSYDVKMKEKGDIPEGYSVSREKKERFSLILESASTNQTSMYLCASSVPGGHNSPLHFGNGTRLTVT.

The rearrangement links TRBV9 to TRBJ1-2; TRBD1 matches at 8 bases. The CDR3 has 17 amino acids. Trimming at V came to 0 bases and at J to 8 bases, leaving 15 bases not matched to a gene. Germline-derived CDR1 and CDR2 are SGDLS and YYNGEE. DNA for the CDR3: TGTGCCAGCAGCGTAGACACAGGGGGTTGGGCCCGTAGAGGCTACACCTTC. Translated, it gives CASSVDTGGWARRGYTF.

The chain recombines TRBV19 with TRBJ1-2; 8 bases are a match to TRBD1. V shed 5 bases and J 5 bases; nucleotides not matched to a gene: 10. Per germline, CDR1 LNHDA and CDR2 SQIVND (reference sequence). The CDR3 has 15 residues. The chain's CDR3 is CASSADRGDPYGYTF. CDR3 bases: TGTGCCAGTAGTGCAGACAGGGGCGACCCGTATGGCTACACCTTC. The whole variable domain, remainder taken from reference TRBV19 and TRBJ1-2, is DGGITQSPKYLFRKEGQNVTLSCEQNLNHDAMYWYRQDPGQGLRLIYYSQIVNDFQKGDIAEGYSVSREKKESFPLTVTSAQKNPTAFYLCASSADRGDPYGYTFGSGTRLTVV.